This T cell receptor (beta chain) derives from a study of T cell responses to AZD1222 COVID-19 vaccine. The germline gives CDR1 MNHEY, CDR2 SVGAGI. The CDR3 consists of 11 residues. V dropped 6 bases and J dropped 6 bases, with 9 bases sitting between them. This table comes from immunoSEQ multiplex PCR, and its TCRdb copy is limited to in-frame clones, with some not included. Of about 94,000 clones in the sample, around 89% were seen once. This clone was seen once. This TCR was recovered from an adult who received the AZD1222 COVID-19 vaccine. The rearrangement uses TRBV6-5 and TRBJ2-7; D gene uncertain. The source was peripheral blood, collected 28 days after the second AZD1222 dose. CDR3 nucleotide sequence: TGTGCCAGCAGACTCCTCTCCGAGCAGTACTTC. This gives the protein CASRLLSEQYF.